Sequencing of this T cell receptor beta chain was carried out in a study of graft-versus-host responses after intestinal transplantation. This clone was counted once. Its matching antigen is unknown. Produced via immunoSEQ multiplex PCR; TCRdb's table is partial and in-frame only. The table lists 150,000 or so clones, about 93% of them singletons. The V gene's germline CDR1 is MNHNS and CDR2 SASEGT. V lost 5 bases to trimming and J lost 1 base, with 11 bases between them. The CDR3 has 14 residues. This chain connects TRBV6-1 to TRBJ1-1; tentatively, D is TRBD1 (5 bases). The origin of this receptor is a human donor who received an intestinal transplant. The sequences come from unstimulated CD4+ T cells sorted from spleen or lymph node cells, collected before intestinal transplant. This CDR3 is CASSPGPTNTEAFF. CDR3 sequence (DNA): TGTGCCAGCAGTCCGGGACCCACGAACACTGAAGCTTTCTTT.